This T cell receptor (beta chain) is drawn from a study of blood T cell repertoires in COVID-19. Enrolled through a virtual design, the participants were between 18 and 89 years of age and came from 24 US areas. Categorization into cohorts depended on clinical history that participants reported. In the original processing: The assay estimated nucleated cells by amplifying reference gene primers. This table comes from immunoSEQ multiplex PCR, and its TCRdb copy is limited to in-frame clones, with some not included. V and J calls plus clone size are reproduced from that table; the DNA served to infer D and trimming. The data show about 400,000 clones, roughly 91% seen once. Trimming left V 5 bases short and J 3 bases short, with 14 bases between. CDR1 is SGHDT, CDR2 YYEEEE, per germline. CDR3 size: 15 residues.

The clonotype originates from a woman in her twenties or thirties who had recovered from COVID-19. Sample: PBMCs or T cells enriched from blood (not recorded which). The chain recombines TRBV5-6 with TRBJ2-2; a possible D gene is TRBD1 (5 bases). This CDR3 reads CASSRTIGHTGELFF. Here the CDR3 DNA reads TGTGCCAGCAGTCGGACAATAGGGCACACCGGGGAGCTGTTTTTT. The variable domain in full, completed from reference TRBV5-6 and TRBJ2-2, reads DAGVTQSPTHLIKTRGQQVTLRCSPKSGHDTVSWYQQALGQGPQFIFQYYEEEERQRGNFPDRFSGHQFPNYSSELNVNALLLGDSALYLCASSRTIGHTGELFFGEGSRLTVL.